The present entry profiles one TCR beta chain with its context. These data originate in a study of blood T cell repertoires in COVID-19. Study details: Acute-phase and convalescent COVID-19 samples originated in the United States, Italy and Spain. From T cells, B-cell-depleted T cells, or PBMCs came the material, which was cDNA or gDNA.

Measured with immunoSEQ multiplex PCR; TCRdb has only the in-frame clones, and not every one. The profile shows 250,000 or so clones, 70% to 85% of them singletons. V lost 6 bases to trimming and J lost 9 bases; unmatched junction nucleotides: 6. The CDR3 contains 14 residues. The germline gives CDR1 GTSNPN, CDR2 SVGIG (reference sequence). The specimen was peripheral blood. This clonotype originated in a man older than 75 with acute or convalescent COVID-19. The chain combines TRBV30 with TRBJ2-1, with TRBD2 matching over 15 bases. Written as DNA, the CDR3 is TGTGCCTGTCACGGACTAGCGGGAGGGTTTGAGCAGTTCTTC. Translated: CACHGLAGGFEQFF. Variable domain in full (rest from reference TRBV30 and TRBJ2-1): SQTIHQWPATLVQPVGSPLSLECTVEGTSNPNLYWYRQAAGRGLQLLFYSVGIGQISSEVPQNLSASRPQDRQFILSSKKLLLSDSGFYLCACHGLAGGFEQFFGPGTRLTVL.